What follows are 23 T cell receptor beta chains derived from one specimen sequenced in a study of OX40 agonist ivuxolimab in advanced cancers. Repertoires were generated with immunoSEQ multiplex PCR, while TCRdb's copy carries only in-frame clones and drops some. The sample has about 66,000 clones, roughly nine tenths seen once. The sample here was CD4+ or CD8+ T cells sorted from blood, taken in a trial of the OX40 agonist ivuxolimab. All receptors come from an adult with an advanced solid tumor such as melanoma, head and neck, liver or kidney cancer.

The chain links TRBV10-1 to TRBJ2-2; D might be TRBD1 (6 bases). This CDR3 spans 15 amino acids. Trimming stripped 5 bases from V and 7 bases from J, with 17 bases between. CDR1 and CDR2 from the germline V gene are WNHNN and SYGVQD (reference sequence). In DNA form, the CDR3 reads TGCGCCAGCAGTCCGCCAGGGGCGGCGGACGGGGAGCTGTTTTTT. Amino acid sequence: CASSPPGAADGELFF.

The rearrangement joins TRBV30 to TRBJ2-1; TRBD2 matches at 14 bases. From germline, CDR1 is GTSNPN and CDR2 SVGIG (reference sequence). The J segment lost 12 bases and the V segment lost 1 base, leaving 2 bases of the junction unmatched. This CDR3 comprises 13 residues. This CDR3 reads CAWSAGTSGGQFF. The CDR3 DNA reads TGTGCCTGGAGTGCCGGGACTAGCGGGGGGCAGTTCTTC.

The chain joins TRBV15 to TRBJ1-3; maybe TRBD1 (6 bases). The CDR3 sequence is 15 residues long. Trimming cost V 0 bases and J 3 bases, with 9 bases left between them. Germline V gene lookup returns CDR1 LNHNV and CDR2 YYDKDF (reference sequence). As DNA, the CDR3 is TGTGCCACCAGCAGAGACAGGGGAGTTGGAAACACCATATATTTT. Encoded protein: CATSRDRGVGNTIYF.

This chain links TRBV4-2 with TRBJ1-2; no clear D. The CDR3 has 13 residues. CDR1 and CDR2 from the germline V gene are LGHNA and YNFKEQ. V was cut by 6 bases and J by 1 base, with 9 bases left in between. CDR3 loop: CASRSDNNYGYTF. The CDR3, as DNA: TGTGCCAGCAGGTCCGATAATAACTATGGCTACACCTTC.

This sequence joins TRBV11-3 and TRBJ2-1, with 9 bases matching TRBD2. The CDR3 spans 15 residues. Germline CDR1 reads SGHNT; CDR2 reads YENEEA. The ends lost 5 bases at V and 9 bases at J; junction bases unmatched: 11. For the CDR3, the DNA is TGTGCCAGCAGCGGACCGGGCGGGAGGGCCACTGAGCAGTTCTTC. This codes for CASSGPGGRATEQFF. The full variable domain, rest sourced from reference TRBV11-3 and TRBJ2-1, is EAGVVQSPRYKIIEKKQPVAFWCNPISGHNTLYWYLQNLGQGPELLIRYENEEAVDDSQLPKDRFSAERLKGVDSTLKIQPAELGDSAVYLCASSGPGGRATEQFFGPGTRLTVL.

The chain uses TRBV11-3 and TRBJ2-1; the match to TRBD2 covers 8 bases. The V gene's germline CDR1 is SGHNT and CDR2 YENEEA. Germline trimming cut 5 bases from V and 8 bases from J; bases unmatched to any gene: 8. The CDR3 loop spans 14 amino acids. CDR3 in amino acids: CASSAGGGGYEQFF. As DNA, the CDR3 is TGTGCCAGCAGCGCCGGGGGGGGCGGTTATGAGCAGTTCTTC.

J is TRBJ2-1 and V is TRBV4-2, with unresolved D. The CDR3 contains 14 residues. CDR1 and CDR2 from the germline V gene are LGHNA and YNFKEQ. V was pared by 3 bases and J by 9 bases, with 15 bases between. CDR3 in amino acids: CASSQESGYGEQFF. The CDR3 nucleotides are TGTGCCAGCAGCCAGGAGTCAGGATATGGTGAGCAGTTCTTC.

The chain combines TRBV7-2 with TRBJ2-3, with 9 bases identical to TRBD2. The V and J ends lost 9 bases and 1 base, in that order; junction bases with no gene match: 8. The germline gives CDR1 SGHTA, CDR2 FQGNSA. This CDR3 contains 15 residues. The CDR3 DNA reads as TGTGCCAGTAGCGGGAGTGTCGGACGCACAGATACGCAGTATTTT. Protein sequence: CASSGSVGRTDTQYF.

The chain couples TRBV11-2 to TRBJ1-2, with a weak D call TRBD1 (5 bases). The V end was cut by 7 bases, the J end by 8 bases, with 20 bases between. Looked up from germline, CDR1 is SGHAT and CDR2 is FQNNGV. This CDR3 comprises 14 residues. In nucleotides, the CDR3 is TGTGCCAGCACCCCTTCCCCCCCAGGGCGAGGCTACACCTTC. It translates to CASTPSPPGRGYTF.

This sequence joins TRBV18 and TRBJ2-3; D gene ambiguous. V was cut by 4 bases and J by 3 bases, with 5 bases left in between. Per germline, CDR1 KGHSH and CDR2 LQKENI. The CDR3 is 12 amino acids. The CDR3 region is CASSQETDTQYF. CDR3 nucleotide sequence: TGTGCCAGCTCACAGGAGACAGATACGCAGTATTTT.

The V and J genes are TRBV6-6 and TRBJ2-7; 8 nucleotides line up with TRBD2. The CDR3 sequence is 14 residues long. The germline gives CDR1 MNHNY, CDR2 SVGAGI (reference sequence). V lost 4 bases and J lost 5; bases outside the gene matches: 7. The CDR3 DNA follows: TGTGCCAGCAGTTCCCGGGGGGGTCCCGACGAGCAGTACTTC. It translates to CASSSRGGPDEQYF.

V is TRBV2 and J is TRBJ2-7; D unresolved. The germline V and J ends were trimmed by 3 bases and 2 bases, with 5 bases remaining between them. Germline lookup yields CDR1 SNHLY and CDR2 FYNNEI. The CDR3 spans 12 residues. The CDR3 coding sequence is TGTGCCAGCAGTGAGGTAACCTACGAGCAGTACTTC. This translates into CASSEVTYEQYF.

The chain joins TRBV6-5 to TRBJ1-2; TRBD1 is a possible D gene (6 bases). The CDR3 extends over 16 amino acids. V gave up 0 bases and J gave up 6 bases, with 17 bases separating them. CDR1 is MNHEY, CDR2 SVGAGI, per germline. This chain's CDR3 is CASSYSSTGTRNGYTF. The DNA of the CDR3 is TGTGCCAGCAGTTACTCGTCTACCGGGACACGGAATGGCTACACCTTC.

This chain connects TRBV18 to TRBJ2-2; 7 positions match TRBD2. The germline gives CDR1 KGHSH, CDR2 LQKENI. This CDR3 has 16 amino acids. The junction had 9 bases not matched to a gene; V was cut back by 6 bases and J by 2 bases. The CDR3 region is CASSGAGALNTGELFF. The CDR3 nucleotides read TGTGCCAGCTCGGGTGCGGGAGCCTTAAACACCGGGGAGCTGTTTTTT.

This sequence joins TRBV14 and TRBJ2-7, with D tentatively TRBD1 (7 bases). Germline V gene lookup returns CDR1 SGHDN and CDR2 FVKESK. The V and J ends lost 0 bases and 5 bases respectively, with 11 bases between them. The CDR3 has 14 residues. The chain's CDR3 is CASSQDFRGDEQYF. The DNA for the CDR3 is TGTGCCAGCAGCCAAGATTTCAGGGGGGACGAGCAGTACTTC.

This clone was counted once. Here the CDR3 DNA reads TGTGCCTCATCGTGGGGTAGCACAGATACGCAGTATTTT. Translated, it gives CASSWGSTDTQYF. The rearrangement links TRBV10-3 to TRBJ2-3; unclear D gene. Germline CDR1 and CDR2: ENHRY and SYGVKD. This CDR3 region has 13 residues. V lost 11 bases and J 0 bases, leaving 12 bases between the germline ends.

The V gene is TRBV29-1, the J gene TRBJ1-5; D is uncertain. Trimming stripped 6 bases from V and 4 bases from J, with 10 bases between. Germline values: CDR1 SQVTM, CDR2 ANQGSEA. The CDR3 extends over 12 amino acids. CDR3 loop: CSVKGPNQPQHF. The DNA of the CDR3 is TGCAGCGTAAAAGGACCAAATCAGCCCCAGCATTTT.

The rearrangement uses TRBV4-1 and TRBJ2-2, with D possibly TRBD1 on 6 matching bases. Germline V CDR1 and CDR2: MGHRA, YSYEKL. The CDR3 contains 17 residues. Trimming cost V 4 bases and J 1 base, with 16 bases left between them. The CDR3, as DNA: TGCGCCAGCAGCCGAGCCCCGGTGGGACAGAACACCGGGGAGCTGTTTTTT. Translated: CASSRAPVGQNTGELFF.

This rearrangement joins TRBV19 to TRBJ1-1, with a weak D call TRBD1 (5 bases). V was pared by 7 bases and J by 1 base, with 13 bases between. This CDR3 region has 14 residues. Germline V lookup: CDR1 LNHDA, CDR2 SQIVND (reference sequence). This CDR3 reads CASIPRDRNTEAFF. Written as DNA, the CDR3 is TGTGCCAGTATCCCCAGGGACCGGAACACTGAAGCTTTCTTT.

V and J are TRBV5-1 and TRBJ2-1, with 7 bases fitting TRBD2. The CDR3 is 15 amino acids. The germline CDR1 and CDR2 sequences are SGHRS and YFSETQ. The V and J ends lost 0 bases and 9 bases, in that order; junction bases with no gene match: 9. CDR3 loop: CASSLVTSRAIEQFF. Written as DNA, the CDR3 is TGCGCCAGCAGCTTGGTGACTAGCCGGGCTATTGAGCAGTTCTTC.

This clone was recorded only once. The chain joins TRBV5-1 to TRBJ1-5; possible D gene TRBD1, 5 bases. Trimming shortened V by 3 bases and J by 4 bases, and 11 bases separated the two germline ends. The CDR3 spans 14 residues. Germline lookup yields CDR1 SGHRS and CDR2 YFSETQ. The CDR3 region has the DNA TGCGCCAGCAGCTGGGGGGGATTAAATCAGCCCCAGCATTTT. Its translation is CASSWGGLNQPQHF. The whole variable domain, remainder taken from reference TRBV5-1 and TRBJ1-5, is KAGVTQTPRYLIKTRGQQVTLSCSPISGHRSVSWYQQTPGQGLQFLFEYFSETQRNKGNFPGRFSGRQFSNSRSEMNVSTLELGDSALYLCASSWGGLNQPQHFGDGTRLSIL.

V and J are TRBV5-1 and TRBJ1-4; D remains ambiguous. Trimming shortened V by 3 bases and J by 6 bases, and 12 bases separated the two germline ends. Per germline, CDR1 SGHRS and CDR2 YFSETQ. This CDR3 has 14 amino acids. CDR3 sequence reads: CASSYKPFDEKLFF. Written as DNA, the CDR3 is TGCGCCAGCAGCTATAAACCTTTCGATGAAAAACTGTTTTTT. The variable domain in full, with the rest retrieved from reference TRBV5-1 and TRBJ1-4, is KAGVTQTPRYLIKTRGQQVTLSCSPISGHRSVSWYQQTPGQGLQFLFEYFSETQRNKGNFPGRFSGRQFSNSRSEMNVSTLELGDSALYLCASSYKPFDEKLFFGSGTQLSVL.

The chain is built from TRBV7-2 and TRBJ1-5; D is ambiguous. The germline V gene has CDR1 SGHTA and CDR2 FQGNSA. This CDR3 is built from 12 residues. With 4 bases removed from V and 3 bases from J, the gap between germline ends came to 4 bases. The CDR3 here is CASSYDNQPQHF. Here the CDR3 DNA reads TGTGCCAGCAGCTACGACAATCAGCCCCAGCATTTT.